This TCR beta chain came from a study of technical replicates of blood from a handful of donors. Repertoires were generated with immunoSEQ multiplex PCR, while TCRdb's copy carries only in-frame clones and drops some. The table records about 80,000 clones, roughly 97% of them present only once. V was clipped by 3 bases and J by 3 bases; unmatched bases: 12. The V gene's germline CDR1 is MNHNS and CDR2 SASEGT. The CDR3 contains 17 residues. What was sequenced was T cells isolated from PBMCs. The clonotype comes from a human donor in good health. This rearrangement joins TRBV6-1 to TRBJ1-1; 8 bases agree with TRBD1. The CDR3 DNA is TGTGCCAGCAGTGAGTGGCCTACAGGGGGGGCGTACACTGAAGCTTTCTTT. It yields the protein CASSEWPTGGAYTEAFF.